The entry below gives a single T cell receptor beta chain sequence along with its context. Its antigen is undetermined. TCRdb independently ran MiXCR on the reads; one entry per CDR3 protein. Of about 35,000 distinct CDR3 sequences listed, about 52% are singletons. The entry originates in a study of T cell repertoires in cytomegalovirus infection. Study details: Used in the study were CMV epitopes, some recently identified and HLA-C-restricted, others well-studied and HLA-B-restricted. Through public TCR beta signatures, both CMV infection and matching HLA type were indicated.

General study results and limits: Dominating the ex vivo response were TCR beta clonotypes that were CMV-specific and HLA-C-restricted. Carriers of CMV and the relevant HLA type were discriminated by public TCR beta frequency.

The CDR3 has 15 residues. Trimming left V 1 base short and J 0 bases short, with 9 bases between. Looked up from germline, CDR1 is SGHTA and CDR2 is FQGNSA. This sequence was found in a human donor in good health (CMV status not recorded). Some clones in this sample may be carry-over from other donors' samples. V gene TRBV7-2 combines with J gene TRBJ1-1; tentative D call: TRBD1 (5 bases). The sample in question was CD8+ T cells from cultured PBMCs, obtained from culture after CMV antigen stimulation. CDR3 in amino acids: CASSLGWGVNTEAFF. In DNA, the CDR3 is TGTGCCAGCAGCTTAGGGTGGGGGGTGAACACTGAAGCTTTCTTT.